The rows below give T cell receptor beta chains drawn from one sample of a study of T cell changes during pregnancy in multiple sclerosis. Profiled with immunoSEQ multiplex PCR; TCRdb holds only in-frame clones, not every one. This table holds about 47,000 clones, 80% to 90% found once. Sequencing used CD8+ T cells from peripheral blood mononuclear cells, obtained in the second trimester of pregnancy. The source of these receptors is a female donor with multiple sclerosis, enrolled in a pregnancy study. CDR3s include the opening cysteine and the closing phenylalanine or tryptophan. The order of the fields is CDR3 DNA, CDR3 protein, clone size, D gene, J gene, V gene. A D gene is named only where the DNA matches it firmly. Some rows have no size entry. The others give once, few or many, or a class for an expanded clone.

cdr3_nt: TGTGCCAGCAGTGAACTGGCGGGGAATTACGAGCAGTACTTC; cdr3_aa: CASSELAGNYEQYF; clone_size: .; d_call: .; j_call: TRBJ2-7; v_call: TRBV2
cdr3_nt: TGTGCCAGCAGCCCCCCAATCGGGGGGACCTCCTACGAGCAGTACTTC; cdr3_aa: CASSPPIGGTSYEQYF; clone_size: .; d_call: TRBD2; j_call: TRBJ2-7; v_call: TRBV7-9
cdr3_nt: TGTGCCAGCAGTGGTGCTGGGCAGGGCTCCTACAATGAGCAGTTCTTC; cdr3_aa: CASSGAGQGSYNEQFF; clone_size: .; d_call: .; j_call: TRBJ2-1; v_call: TRBV2
cdr3_nt: TGTGCCAGCAGCTTGGCGGAGGGTGGCAATCAGCCCCAGCATTTT; cdr3_aa: CASSLAEGGNQPQHF; clone_size: .; d_call: .; j_call: TRBJ1-5; v_call: TRBV5-6
cdr3_nt: TGTGCCAGCAGCTACGGACTAGCGGGGGGCACAGATACGCAGTATTTT; cdr3_aa: CASSYGLAGGTDTQYF; clone_size: .; d_call: TRBD2; j_call: TRBJ2-3; v_call: TRBV5-5
cdr3_nt: TGTGCCAGCAGCTTAGCAGGACAGGCCCGTGACTACGAGCAGTACTTC; cdr3_aa: CASSLAGQARDYEQYF; clone_size: .; d_call: TRBD1; j_call: TRBJ2-7; v_call: TRBV7-8
cdr3_nt: TGTGCTAGCAGCTTAATACAGGGGCGCGAGCAGTACTTC; cdr3_aa: CASSLIQGREQYF; clone_size: .; d_call: TRBD1; j_call: TRBJ2-7; v_call: TRBV7-7
cdr3_nt: TGTGCCAGCAAGGGGGGGGGTAGGTCCACCGGGGAGCTGTTTTTT; cdr3_aa: CASKGGGRSTGELFF; clone_size: .; d_call: .; j_call: TRBJ2-2; v_call: TRBV2
cdr3_nt: TGTGCCAGCAGTTACGATCCGGACACGTACAATGAGCAGTTCTTC; cdr3_aa: CASSYDPDTYNEQFF; clone_size: .; d_call: .; j_call: TRBJ2-1; v_call: TRBV6-5
cdr3_nt: TGCAGCGTCCTTGGGACAAACACCGGGGAGCTGTTTTTT; cdr3_aa: CSVLGTNTGELFF; clone_size: .; d_call: .; j_call: TRBJ2-2; v_call: TRBV29-1
cdr3_nt: TGTGCCAGCAGCCACAGTCCCCTGGAGCAGTACTTC; cdr3_aa: CASSHSPLEQYF; clone_size: .; d_call: .; j_call: TRBJ2-7; v_call: TRBV14
cdr3_nt: TGTGCCAGCAGCGTCGGGGTTGGAAACACCATATATTTT; cdr3_aa: CASSVGVGNTIYF; clone_size: .; d_call: .; j_call: TRBJ1-3; v_call: TRBV9
cdr3_nt: TGCGCCAGCAGTCAGGGGGCCGACACCGGGGAGCTGTTTTTT; cdr3_aa: CASSQGADTGELFF; clone_size: .; d_call: TRBD1; j_call: TRBJ2-2; v_call: TRBV9
cdr3_nt: TGTGCCAGCAGCCCAAGGACGGGATTGCGCCTCCACTTT; cdr3_aa: CASSPRTGLRLHF; clone_size: .; d_call: .; j_call: TRBJ1-6; v_call: TRBV7-8
cdr3_nt: TGTGCCAGCAGTCCCAGGGGGACTGAAGCTTTCTTT; cdr3_aa: CASSPRGTEAFF; clone_size: .; d_call: TRBD1; j_call: TRBJ1-1; v_call: TRBV28
cdr3_nt: TGCGCCAGCAGCTTGGGGCACCCGACAGGGAGCTCCTACGAGCAGTACTTC; cdr3_aa: CASSLGHPTGSSYEQYF; clone_size: .; d_call: TRBD1; j_call: TRBJ2-7; v_call: TRBV5-1
cdr3_nt: TGCGCCAGCAGCCAACGCCCCGGAGCCGGTCCAGGGGAGCAGTACTTC; cdr3_aa: CASSQRPGAGPGEQYF; clone_size: .; d_call: .; j_call: TRBJ2-7; v_call: TRBV4-1
cdr3_nt: TGTGCCACCAGCAGAGAGATGGACAGGTTGGCCTATCAGCCCCAGCATTTT; cdr3_aa: CATSREMDRLAYQPQHF; clone_size: .; d_call: TRBD1; j_call: TRBJ1-5; v_call: TRBV15
cdr3_nt: TGTGCCAGTAGTCCCGGACAGGTGTTAGACGAGCAGTACTTC; cdr3_aa: CASSPGQVLDEQYF; clone_size: .; d_call: TRBD1; j_call: TRBJ2-7; v_call: TRBV19
cdr3_nt: TGCAGCGTCCAGGGGACAGACTCGAACACTGAAGCTTTCTTT; cdr3_aa: CSVQGTDSNTEAFF; clone_size: .; d_call: TRBD1; j_call: TRBJ1-1; v_call: TRBV29-1
cdr3_nt: TGTGCCAGCAGGGCGTGGGGCTCTGGGACTGAAGCTTTCTTT; cdr3_aa: CASRAWGSGTEAFF; clone_size: .; d_call: .; j_call: TRBJ1-1; v_call: TRBV27
cdr3_nt: TGTGCCAGTTTGTCGGGAGAGACCCAGTACTTC; cdr3_aa: CASLSGETQYF; clone_size: .; d_call: .; j_call: TRBJ2-5; v_call: TRBV6-6
cdr3_nt: TGTGCCAGCACGGAGGTTCTGGCCAATGAGCAGTTCTTC; cdr3_aa: CASTEVLANEQFF; clone_size: .; d_call: .; j_call: TRBJ2-1; v_call: TRBV6-5
cdr3_nt: TGTGCCAGCAGCTTATTGGGGGCCTACCAAGAGACCCAGTACTTC; cdr3_aa: CASSLLGAYQETQYF; clone_size: .; d_call: .; j_call: TRBJ2-5; v_call: TRBV13
cdr3_nt: TGCGCCAGCAGCCAAGTCGGCCTGGACCAGGGCGAGCAGTACTTC; cdr3_aa: CASSQVGLDQGEQYF; clone_size: .; d_call: .; j_call: TRBJ2-7; v_call: TRBV4-1
cdr3_nt: TGTGCCAGCAGTTTATTTGAGGGTAGGAATCAGCCCCAGCATTTT; cdr3_aa: CASSLFEGRNQPQHF; clone_size: .; d_call: .; j_call: TRBJ1-5; v_call: TRBV27
cdr3_nt: TGCGCCAGCAGCCCCCGACAGGGGTCGGATGGCTACACCTTC; cdr3_aa: CASSPRQGSDGYTF; clone_size: .; d_call: TRBD1; j_call: TRBJ1-2; v_call: TRBV4-1
cdr3_nt: TGTGCCATCAGTGACAGGGGGGTAGGAGAGACCCAGTACTTC; cdr3_aa: CAISDRGVGETQYF; clone_size: .; d_call: .; j_call: TRBJ2-5; v_call: TRBV10-3
cdr3_nt: TGCGCCAGCAGCCAAGATTCGAGTGTCGGCTATGGCTACACCTTC; cdr3_aa: CASSQDSSVGYGYTF; clone_size: .; d_call: .; j_call: TRBJ1-2; v_call: TRBV4-1
cdr3_nt: TGTGCCAGCTCACCAGGCCGCCCTCATGGGACATTCTACACTGAAGCTTTCTTT; cdr3_aa: CASSPGRPHGTFYTEAFF; clone_size: .; d_call: .; j_call: TRBJ1-1; v_call: TRBV18
cdr3_nt: TGTGCCAGTAGCGGCGGACAGGGGTACGAGCAGTACTTC; cdr3_aa: CASSGGQGYEQYF; clone_size: .; d_call: TRBD1; j_call: TRBJ2-7; v_call: TRBV19
cdr3_nt: TGTGCCAGCAGCCAGGGGGCGGAATCCGAGCAGTACTTC; cdr3_aa: CASSQGAESEQYF; clone_size: .; d_call: TRBD1; j_call: TRBJ2-7; v_call: TRBV9
cdr3_nt: TGTGCCAGCAGCTTACCCAGAGGACAGGACATTTCTGGGGCCAACGTCCTGACTTTC; cdr3_aa: CASSLPRGQDISGANVLTF; clone_size: once; d_call: TRBD1; j_call: TRBJ2-6; v_call: TRBV13
cdr3_nt: TGTGCCAGCAGTGTAAGTTCGGGAGCCACAGATACGCAGTATTTT; cdr3_aa: CASSVSSGATDTQYF; clone_size: .; d_call: .; j_call: TRBJ2-3; v_call: TRBV6-1
cdr3_nt: TGTGCCAGCAGCTTAGAGGGTTTAGGCTACACCTTC; cdr3_aa: CASSLEGLGYTF; clone_size: .; d_call: .; j_call: TRBJ1-2; v_call: TRBV7-3
cdr3_nt: TGCGCCAGCAGCTTGGCAGCGGGGGCCACATTATACAATGAGCAGTTCTTC; cdr3_aa: CASSLAAGATLYNEQFF; clone_size: .; d_call: TRBD2; j_call: TRBJ2-1; v_call: TRBV5-1
cdr3_nt: TGTGCCAGCAGTTACTCCAGCGGGGGGGGATTGGATACGCAGTATTTT; cdr3_aa: CASSYSSGGGLDTQYF; clone_size: once; d_call: TRBD2; j_call: TRBJ2-3; v_call: TRBV6-5
cdr3_nt: TGTGCCAGCAGTGGGCGGGGACAGGGTTACAATGAGCAGTTCTTC; cdr3_aa: CASSGRGQGYNEQFF; clone_size: .; d_call: TRBD1; j_call: TRBJ2-1; v_call: TRBV27
cdr3_nt: TGTGCCAGCTCACCGAGGACAGGCAATCAGCCCCAGCATTTT; cdr3_aa: CASSPRTGNQPQHF; clone_size: .; d_call: .; j_call: TRBJ1-5; v_call: TRBV18
cdr3_nt: TGTGCCAGCGTCTCCGGGGGGAAGGGCTACACCTTC; cdr3_aa: CASVSGGKGYTF; clone_size: once; d_call: .; j_call: TRBJ1-2; v_call: TRBV2
cdr3_nt: TGTGCCAGCAGCCACACAGGGGTAGGAAACACTGAAGCTTTCTTT; cdr3_aa: CASSHTGVGNTEAFF; clone_size: .; d_call: TRBD1; j_call: TRBJ1-1; v_call: TRBV13
cdr3_nt: TGTGCCATAGGACCAGGGCTACGTGCGATTAACTATGGCTACACCTTC; cdr3_aa: CAIGPGLRAINYGYTF; clone_size: .; d_call: .; j_call: TRBJ1-2; v_call: TRBV2
cdr3_nt: TGTGCCAGCAGCTTAGCGAGCGGACAGATGAACACTGAAGCTTTCTTT; cdr3_aa: CASSLASGQMNTEAFF; clone_size: .; d_call: .; j_call: TRBJ1-1; v_call: TRBV7-2
cdr3_nt: TGTGCCAGCAGTTTCCCCGGGAGAAGGACCGGGGAGCTGTTTTTT; cdr3_aa: CASSFPGRRTGELFF; clone_size: .; d_call: .; j_call: TRBJ2-2; v_call: TRBV28
cdr3_nt: TGTGCCAGCAGTTCGACCGGGACAGGGGCCTACGAGCAGTACTTC; cdr3_aa: CASSSTGTGAYEQYF; clone_size: .; d_call: TRBD1; j_call: TRBJ2-7; v_call: TRBV27
cdr3_nt: TGTGCCAGCAGCTTGGGCCGGGGGGCCGAGCAGTACTTC; cdr3_aa: CASSLGRGAEQYF; clone_size: .; d_call: .; j_call: TRBJ2-7; v_call: TRBV5-6
cdr3_nt: TGTGCCAGCAGCTTAGCGCCGACAACCAACTATGGCTACACCTTC; cdr3_aa: CASSLAPTTNYGYTF; clone_size: .; d_call: .; j_call: TRBJ1-2; v_call: TRBV7-8
cdr3_nt: TGTGCCAGCAGCTTAACGACGGGGGGCACGGATACGCAGTATTTT; cdr3_aa: CASSLTTGGTDTQYF; clone_size: few; d_call: .; j_call: TRBJ2-3; v_call: TRBV7-3
cdr3_nt: TGTGCCAGCGGAGACGGGGGGGCATTTGAGCAGTACTTC; cdr3_aa: CASGDGGAFEQYF; clone_size: .; d_call: TRBD2; j_call: TRBJ2-7; v_call: TRBV2
cdr3_nt: TGCGCCAGCAGCCAAGATCTCACCACTATTTATCAGTTCTTC; cdr3_aa: CASSQDLTTIYQFF; clone_size: .; d_call: .; j_call: TRBJ2-1; v_call: TRBV4-1
cdr3_nt: TGTGCCACGGGGGCTAGCGGGAGGGGTAACACCGGGGAGCTGTTTTTT; cdr3_aa: CATGASGRGNTGELFF; clone_size: once; d_call: TRBD2; j_call: TRBJ2-2; v_call: TRBV10-3
cdr3_nt: TGTGCCAGCAGGAACTACTGGAGCTCCTACAATGAGCAGTTCTTC; cdr3_aa: CASRNYWSSYNEQFF; clone_size: .; d_call: .; j_call: TRBJ2-1; v_call: TRBV27
cdr3_nt: TGTGCCAGCAGTTTATCGGCAGGCGGACTCAATCAGCCCCAGCATTTT; cdr3_aa: CASSLSAGGLNQPQHF; clone_size: .; d_call: .; j_call: TRBJ1-5; v_call: TRBV28